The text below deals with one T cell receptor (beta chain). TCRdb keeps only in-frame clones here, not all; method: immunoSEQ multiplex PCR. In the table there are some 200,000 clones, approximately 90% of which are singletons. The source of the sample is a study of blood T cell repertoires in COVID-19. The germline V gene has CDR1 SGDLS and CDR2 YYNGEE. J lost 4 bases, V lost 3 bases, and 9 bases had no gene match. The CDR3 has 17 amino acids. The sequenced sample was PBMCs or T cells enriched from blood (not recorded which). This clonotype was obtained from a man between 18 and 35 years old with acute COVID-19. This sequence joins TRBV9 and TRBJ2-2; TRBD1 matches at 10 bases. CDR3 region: CASSALPGQGTTGELFF. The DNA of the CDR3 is TGTGCCAGCAGCGCACTACCGGGACAGGGGACCACCGGGGAGCTGTTTTTT.